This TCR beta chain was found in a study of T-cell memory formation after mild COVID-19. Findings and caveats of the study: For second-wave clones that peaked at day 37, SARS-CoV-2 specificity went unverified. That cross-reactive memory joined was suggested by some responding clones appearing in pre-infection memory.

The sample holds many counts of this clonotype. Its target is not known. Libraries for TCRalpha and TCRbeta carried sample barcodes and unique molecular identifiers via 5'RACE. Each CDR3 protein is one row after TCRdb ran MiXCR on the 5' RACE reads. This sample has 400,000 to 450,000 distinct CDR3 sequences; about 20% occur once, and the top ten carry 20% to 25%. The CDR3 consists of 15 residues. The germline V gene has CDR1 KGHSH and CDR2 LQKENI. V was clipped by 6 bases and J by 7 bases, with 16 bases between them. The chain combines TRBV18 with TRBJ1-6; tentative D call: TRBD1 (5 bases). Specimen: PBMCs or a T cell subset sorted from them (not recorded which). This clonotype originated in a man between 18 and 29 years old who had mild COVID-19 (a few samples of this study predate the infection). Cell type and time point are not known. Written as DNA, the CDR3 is TGTGCCAGCTCTCTAAGCGTGGGGGAAAATTCACCCCTCCACTTT. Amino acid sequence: CASSLSVGENSPLHF.